These 15 T cell receptor beta chains share one sample of origin, sequenced in a study of CXCR3-negative and CXCR3-positive naive CD8 T cells. TRB cDNA libraries were made by UMI-labeled 5' RACE. After re-calling the 5' RACE reads, TCRdb lists one entry per CDR3 protein, DNA absent. This sample contains tens of thousands of distinct CDR3 sequences. Which antigens these TCRs recognize remains unknown. Whole-study findings and limits: Naive cells positive for CXCR3 carried more hydrophobic TRB CDR3s than CXCR3-negative ones.

The sequencing sample was made of naive CXCR3+ CD8+ T cells from blood. Subset denoted: CD45RO-CCR7+CD27+CD95- naive CD8+ T cells expressing CXCR3 (TNR3+). The receptor source for this set is a human donor in good health. Some clones in this sample may be carry-over from other donors' samples.

This chain links TRBV29-1 with TRBJ2-2. This CDR3 contains 14 residues. Germline assignment: CDR1 SQVTM and CDR2 ANQGSEA. This CDR3 reads CSVEVSGNTGELFF.

The J gene is TRBJ1-2, the V gene TRBV29-1; TCRdb's D call of TRBD1 is untestable without DNA. This CDR3 is 13 amino acids long. CDR1 is SQVTM, CDR2 ANQGSEA, per germline. The CDR3 region is CSVTGGDLYGYTF.

V gene TRBV7-9 combines with J gene TRBJ1-1; TCRdb's D call of TRBD1 is untestable without DNA. Germline CDR1 is SEHNR and CDR2 is FQNEAQ (reference sequence). This CDR3 region has 16 residues. This CDR3 reads CASSLVGVGANTEAFF.

The rearrangement uses TRBV2 and TRBJ2-7. Germline CDR1 is SNHLY and CDR2 is FYNNEI. The CDR3 length is 13 residues. This CDR3 is CASRGYLSYEQYF.

This rearrangement joins TRBV9 to TRBJ2-7. The CDR3 runs to 13 residues. Germline lookup yields CDR1 SGDLS and CDR2 YYNGEE. The CDR3 sequence is CASSVVLGSEQYF.

The chain combines TRBV9 with TRBJ2-1; TCRdb's D call of TRBD1 is untestable without DNA. This CDR3 is built from 15 residues. Germline V CDR1 and CDR2: SGDLS, YYNGEE. The CDR3 spells CASSVVAGVNNEQFF. Full variable domain (missing parts from reference TRBV9 and TRBJ2-1): DSGVTQTPKHLITATGQRVTLRCSPRSGDLSVYWYQQSLDQGLQFLIQYYNGEERAKGNILERFSAQQFPDLHSELNLSSLELGDSALYFCASSVVAGVNNEQFFGPGTRLTVL.

This rearrangement joins TRBV5-1 to TRBJ1-4. Germline CDR1 SGHRS, CDR2 YFSETQ. The CDR3 sequence is 15 residues long. CDR3 region: CASSSGRSFNEKLFF.

The chain joins TRBV27 to TRBJ1-5; TCRdb lists TRBD1, though no DNA is available to test this call. This CDR3 has 14 residues. CDR1 is MNHEY and CDR2 is SMNVEV in the germline V gene (reference sequence). The chain's CDR3 is CASSLRGSYQPQHF.

V and J are TRBV29-1 and TRBJ2-1; there is no DNA to check the TCRdb D call of TRBD1. Germline CDR1 and CDR2: SQVTM and ANQGSEA. The CDR3 length is 15 residues. The chain's CDR3 is CSVERGARSYNEQFF.

The V call is TRBV29-1, the J call TRBJ2-7; TCRdb designates TRBD2, a call that cannot be tested without DNA. Looked up from germline, CDR1 is SQVTM and CDR2 is ANQGSEA. The CDR3 extends over 11 amino acids. The chain's CDR3 is CSVRANYEQYF.

The rearrangement joins TRBV3-1 to TRBJ1-2. This CDR3 is 14 amino acids long. Germline V lookup: CDR1 LGHDT, CDR2 YNNKEL (reference sequence). The CDR3 is CASSQGTKFYGYTF.

This chain connects TRBV28 to TRBJ2-2; checking the TCRdb D call of TRBD2 is not possible without DNA. The CDR3 is 19 amino acids. Germline V lookup: CDR1 MDHEN, CDR2 SYDVKM. The CDR3 reads CASSLSPGTSGGRTGELFF.

The V call is TRBV7-8, the J call TRBJ2-2. Germline CDR1 reads SGHVS; CDR2 reads FQNEAQ. The CDR3 consists of 18 residues. The CDR3 protein is CASSLEVTSVANTGELFF.

V usage is TRBV28 and J usage is TRBJ2-3; checking the TCRdb D call of TRBD2 is not possible without DNA. Per germline, CDR1 MDHEN and CDR2 SYDVKM. There are 15 residues in the CDR3. CDR3 sequence: CASSLLAPKGDTQYF.

This chain uses TRBV21-1 with TRBJ2-7; TCRdb gives TRBD1 as the D gene, but with no DNA this cannot be confirmed. TRBV21-1 is a recognized pseudogene. CDR3 length: 19 residues. The CDR3 region is CASSCRFGQGPAYYYEQYF.